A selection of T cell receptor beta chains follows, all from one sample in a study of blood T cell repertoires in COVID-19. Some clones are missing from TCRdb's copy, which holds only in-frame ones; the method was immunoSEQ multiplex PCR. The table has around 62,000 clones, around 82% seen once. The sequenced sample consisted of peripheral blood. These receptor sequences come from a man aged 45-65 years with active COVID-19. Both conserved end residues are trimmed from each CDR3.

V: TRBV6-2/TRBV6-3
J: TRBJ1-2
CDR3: ASSSGIQRHGYT

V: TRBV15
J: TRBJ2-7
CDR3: ATSSLSGSWNEQY

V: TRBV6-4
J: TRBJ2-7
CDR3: ASSADRESEQY

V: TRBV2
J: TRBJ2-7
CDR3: ASSAGTIYEQY

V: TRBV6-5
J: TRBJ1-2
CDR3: ASSPRPVAFRGYT

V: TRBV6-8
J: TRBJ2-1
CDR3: ASEPGQGFDEQF

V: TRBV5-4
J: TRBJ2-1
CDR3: ASSPGGLAAYNEQF

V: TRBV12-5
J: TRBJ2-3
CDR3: ASGLGTGVQKADTQY

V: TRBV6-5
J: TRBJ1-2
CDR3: ASSYGSGNYGYT

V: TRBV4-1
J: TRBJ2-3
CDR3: ASSHRAGGPSDTQY

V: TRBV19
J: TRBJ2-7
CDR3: ASGAGGFYEQY

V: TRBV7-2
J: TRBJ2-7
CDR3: ASSPEGGLAFEQY

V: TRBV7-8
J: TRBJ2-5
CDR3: ASSLGRTGQGQETQY

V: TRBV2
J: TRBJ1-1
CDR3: ASRSFGGQVLANTEAF

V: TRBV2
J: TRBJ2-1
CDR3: ASRPGQGVFYNEQF

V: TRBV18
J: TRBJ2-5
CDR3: ASSPLGSFQETQY

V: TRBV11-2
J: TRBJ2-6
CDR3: ASSSGYSGANVLT

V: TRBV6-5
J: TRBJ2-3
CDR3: ASSYSTSGMTDTQY

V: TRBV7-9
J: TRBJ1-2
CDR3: ASSTRQGNGYT

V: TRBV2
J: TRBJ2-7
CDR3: ASSVAAGGHEQY

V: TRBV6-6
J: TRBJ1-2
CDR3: ASNGGTLEYGYT

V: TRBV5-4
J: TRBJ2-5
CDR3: ASRYGTSGQETQY

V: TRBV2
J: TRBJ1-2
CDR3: ASSDRTDEYGYT

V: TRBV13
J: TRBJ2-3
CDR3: ASSLGRTDTQY

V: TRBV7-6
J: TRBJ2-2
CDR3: ASSLQALSNTGELF

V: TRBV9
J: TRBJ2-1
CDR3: ASSVVAGSSYNEQF

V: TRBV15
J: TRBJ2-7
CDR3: ATSRGLGQGKVEQY

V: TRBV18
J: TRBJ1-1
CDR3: ASSPGRLNTEAF

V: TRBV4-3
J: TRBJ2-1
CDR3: ASSQAGGREQF

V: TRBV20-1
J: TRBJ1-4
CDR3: SASPTGRNEKLF

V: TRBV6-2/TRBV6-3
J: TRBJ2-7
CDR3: ASSPNGWSSYEQY

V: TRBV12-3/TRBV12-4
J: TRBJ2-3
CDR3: ASSTGSTDTQY

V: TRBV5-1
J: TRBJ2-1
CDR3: ASSRASGTYNEQF

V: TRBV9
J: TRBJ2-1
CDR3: ASSVDRDEQF

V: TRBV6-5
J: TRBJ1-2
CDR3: ASSRQGAKGYT

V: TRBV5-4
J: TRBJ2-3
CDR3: ASSARRGSSTDTQY

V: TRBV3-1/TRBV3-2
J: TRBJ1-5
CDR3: ASSQGARHQPQH

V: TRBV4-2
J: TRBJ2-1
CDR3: ASSQGAGTNNEQF

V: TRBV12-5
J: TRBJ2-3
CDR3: ASGLAGYRISHGDTQY

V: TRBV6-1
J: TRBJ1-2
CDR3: ASSEQVIYGYT

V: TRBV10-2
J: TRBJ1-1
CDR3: ASSARGSEAF

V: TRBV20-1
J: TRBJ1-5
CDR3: SASPPGTGRYQPQH

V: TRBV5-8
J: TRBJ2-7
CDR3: ASGGGGSSYEQY

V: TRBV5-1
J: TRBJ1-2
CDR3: ASSRGGESYYGYT

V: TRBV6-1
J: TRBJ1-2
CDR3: ASSEQGRGEGGGYT

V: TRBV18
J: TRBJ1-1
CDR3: ASSPGQGWRAF